The 9 T cell receptor beta chains below all came from one sample that was sequenced in a study of blood T cell repertoires in COVID-19. TCRdb keeps only in-frame clones here, not all; method: immunoSEQ multiplex PCR. The repertoire holds 200,000 to 300,000 clones, with approximately 88% as singletons. The sample taken for sequencing was peripheral blood. These receptors originate from a human donor in a cohort sampled during active COVID-19.

The rearrangement joins TRBV20-1 to TRBJ1-1; possible D gene TRBD1, 6 bases. CDR1 DFQATT and CDR2 SNEGSKA come from the germline V gene (reference sequence). The V end was cut by 7 bases, the J end by 5 bases, with 11 bases between. The CDR3 length is 11 residues. Here the CDR3 DNA reads TGCAGTGGCACCAGGGGAACTGAAGCTTTCTTT. It encodes CSGTRGTEAFF.

This clone was detected once. The sample contains more than one DNA sequence encoding this CDR3. V and J are TRBV28 and TRBJ1-5, with a tentative D call TRBD1 (5 bases). This CDR3 comprises 13 residues. Per germline, CDR1 MDHEN and CDR2 SYDVKM. Trimming removed 8 bases from V and 4 bases from J, with 12 bases in between. CDR3 in amino acids: CASRWGGNQPQHF. CDR3 nucleotides: TGTGCCAGCCGCTGGGGGGGTAATCAGCCCCAGCATTTT.

This chain links TRBV18 with TRBJ2-7; D is unclear. The CDR3 has 11 amino acids. The V end was cut by 3 bases, the J end by 3 bases, with 3 bases between. CDR1 and CDR2 (germline): KGHSH, LQKENI. The CDR3 here is CASSPGYEQYF. The CDR3 DNA reads TGTGCCAGCTCACCCGGCTACGAGCAGTACTTC. Combining the CDR3 with reference TRBV18 and TRBJ2-7 gives the whole variable domain NAGVMQNPRHLVRRRGQEARLRCSPMKGHSHVYWYRQLPEEGLKFMVYLQKENIIDESGMPKERFSAEFPKEGPSILRIQQVVRGDSAAYFCASSPGYEQYFGPGTRLTVT.

The V call is TRBV28, the J call TRBJ2-6; possible D gene TRBD2, 5 bases. Trimming removed 6 bases from V and 1 base from J, with 16 bases in between. Germline CDR1 and CDR2: MDHEN and SYDVKM. CDR3 length: 17 amino acids. CDR3 coding DNA: TGTGCCAGCAGGGGTGGGGAGCCGAAGTCTGGGGCCAACGTCCTGACTTTC. Protein product: CASRGGEPKSGANVLTF.

V and J are TRBV5-4 and TRBJ2-3; 10 bases line up with TRBD2. Trimming removed 0 bases from V and 3 bases from J; junction bases left unmatched: 7. The CDR3 contains 17 residues. Germline-derived CDR1 and CDR2 are SGHNT and YYREEE (reference sequence). The CDR3 here is CASSLAASGGLTDTQYF. Here the CDR3 DNA reads TGTGCCAGCAGCTTGGCGGCTAGCGGGGGCCTTACAGATACGCAGTATTTT.

The chain couples TRBV19 to TRBJ2-7; TRBD1 matches 8 bases. The CDR3 runs to 14 residues. Germline V gene data show CDR1 as LNHDA and CDR2 as SQIVND (reference sequence). V shed 4 bases, J shed 0 bases, and the junction held 2 bases outside the gene matches. As DNA, the CDR3 is TGTGCCAGTAGTAACACAGGGGGCTCCTACGAGCAGTACTTC. This encodes CASSNTGGSYEQYF.

This chain connects TRBV4-2 to TRBJ1-3, with D unclear. V was pared by 1 base and J by 2 bases, with 12 bases between. CDR1 and CDR2 (germline): LGHNA, YNFKEQ. This CDR3 has 16 residues. CDR3 DNA: TGTGCCAGCAGCCAAGTCTCGGGGAACCCTGGAAACACCATATATTTT. This sequence encodes CASSQVSGNPGNTIYF.

This clone has only one observation. V is TRBV3-1 (or the pseudogene TRBV3-2) and J is TRBJ1-4; 7 bases map to TRBD1. CDR3 length equals 15 residues. The J segment lost 8 bases and the V segment lost 2 bases, leaving 8 bases of the junction unmatched. Germline assignment: CDR1 LGHDT and CDR2 YNNKEL (reference sequence). For the CDR3, the DNA is TGTGCCAGCAGCCAATCAAGACAGGGCCCGGAAAAACTGTTTTTT. Translating gives CASSQSRQGPEKLFF.

V usage is TRBV28 and J usage is TRBJ2-7; D remains ambiguous. The CDR3 runs 14 residues. The V end was cut by 3 bases, the J end by 3 bases, with 12 bases between. Germline V CDR1 and CDR2: MDHEN, SYDVKM. The CDR3 sequence: CASSFRRKSYEQYF. DNA of the CDR3: TGTGCCAGCAGTTTTAGGCGGAAAAGCTACGAGCAGTACTTC.